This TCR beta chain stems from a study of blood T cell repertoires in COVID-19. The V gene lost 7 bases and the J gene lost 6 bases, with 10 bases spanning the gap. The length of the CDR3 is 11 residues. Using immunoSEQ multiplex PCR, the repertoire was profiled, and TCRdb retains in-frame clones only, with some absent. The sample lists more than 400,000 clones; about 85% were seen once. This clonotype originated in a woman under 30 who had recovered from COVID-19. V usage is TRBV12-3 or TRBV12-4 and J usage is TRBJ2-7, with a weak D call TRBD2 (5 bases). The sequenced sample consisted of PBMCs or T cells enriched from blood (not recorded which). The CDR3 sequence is CASTLGVEQYF. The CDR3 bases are TGTGCCAGCACCCTCGGGGTCGAGCAGTACTTC.